The T cell receptor beta chain described here comes from a study of blood T cell repertoires in COVID-19. Across the whole study: COVID-19 samples collected from the United States, Italy and Spain covered acute and convalescent phases.

Patients of the Seattle cohort, enrolled during active infection, were followed longitudinally. TCRdb keeps only in-frame clones here, not all; method: immunoSEQ multiplex PCR. The table lists about 330,000 clones, roughly 89% of them singletons. The CDR3 runs 16 residues. The J segment lost 3 bases and the V segment lost 6 bases, leaving 10 bases of the junction unmatched. The TCR sequence derives from a man younger than 40 with COVID-19, enrolled during active disease. V and J are TRBV23-1 and TRBJ1-5; 8 nucleotides line up with TRBD1. TRBV23-1 qualifies as an ORF whose function is uncertain. The sequenced sample consisted of peripheral blood. The CDR3: CASSSARGRYNQPQHF. CDR3 nucleotide sequence: TGCGCCAGCAGCAGTGCCAGGGGGCGGTACAATCAGCCCCAGCATTTT.